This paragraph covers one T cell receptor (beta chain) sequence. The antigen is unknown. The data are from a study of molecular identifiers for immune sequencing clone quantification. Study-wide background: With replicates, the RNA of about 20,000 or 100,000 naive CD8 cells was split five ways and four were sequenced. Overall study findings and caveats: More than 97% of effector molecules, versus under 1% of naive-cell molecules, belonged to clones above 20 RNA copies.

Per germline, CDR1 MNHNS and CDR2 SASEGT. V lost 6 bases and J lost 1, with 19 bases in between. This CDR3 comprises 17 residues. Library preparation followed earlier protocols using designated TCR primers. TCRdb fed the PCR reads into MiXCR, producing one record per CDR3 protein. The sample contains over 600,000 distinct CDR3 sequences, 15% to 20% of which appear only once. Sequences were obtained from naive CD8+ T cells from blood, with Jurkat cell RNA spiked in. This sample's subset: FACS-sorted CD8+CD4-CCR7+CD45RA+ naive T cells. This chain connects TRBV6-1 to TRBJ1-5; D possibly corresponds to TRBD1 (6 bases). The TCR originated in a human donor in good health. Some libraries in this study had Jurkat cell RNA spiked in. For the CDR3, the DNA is TGTGCCAGCAGCGGGTCGGGGGGGCTGGGGAGCAATCAGCCCCAGCATTTT. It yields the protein CASSGSGGLGSNQPQHF.